This note documents a single T cell receptor (beta chain) sequence. This record comes from a study of graft-versus-host responses after intestinal transplantation. As for the study in general: Anti-thymocyte globulin served as induction for all recipients, who then took tacrolimus and steroids for two to three years.

The table came from immunoSEQ multiplex PCR; TCRdb's copy has only in-frame clones and leaves some out. The sample holds more than 20,000 clones, around 94% seen once. V gave up 7 bases and J gave up 7 bases; unmatched junction bases: 9. The germline V gene has CDR1 SNHLY and CDR2 FYNNEI. CDR3 length: 15 residues. V gene TRBV2 combines with J gene TRBJ2-2, with 10 bases fitting TRBD1. Sequenced here: PBMCs, sampled roughly 260 days after intestinal transplant. This TCR came from a human patient who received an intestinal transplant, so some T cells may come from the graft donor. The CDR3 here is CASTSGTGVGGELFF. The DNA of the CDR3 is TGTGCCAGCACCTCCGGGACAGGGGTTGGCGGGGAGCTGTTTTTT.